The sequence of this T cell receptor beta chain was determined in a study of shared clonotypes between healthy human individuals. Overall study findings and caveats: Clonotypes which were not shared had lower generation probabilities than clonotypes that all four donors shared. When naive CD4 clonotypes were compared across a few donors, 5% to 5.5% were shared. Estimated richness was generally greater in naive than memory subsets.

Trimming shortened V by 0 bases and J by 5 bases, and 7 bases separated the two germline ends. The CDR3 runs 13 residues. Germline CDR1 ENHRY, CDR2 SYGVKD. Replicate sorted-subset PCRs were loaded with around 210 ng DNA, 31,000 or so T cell genomes. Method: immunoSEQ multiplex PCR; TCRdb's copy keeps in-frame clones and lacks some. The sample has fewer than 2.5 million clones, approximately 93% seen once. As to this clone: Its antigen remains unidentified.

This clonotype was sampled from a man between 18 and 29 years old in good health. Some clones in this sample may be carry-over from other donors' samples. Source material: naive CD4+ T cells from PBMCs. Subset of the sample: CD45RA+ positively selected. J is TRBJ1-2 and V is TRBV10-3; D uncertain. CDR3 nucleotide sequence: TGTGCCATCAGTGAGTCGGGCACTTATGGCTACACCTTC. It yields the protein CAISESGTYGYTF.